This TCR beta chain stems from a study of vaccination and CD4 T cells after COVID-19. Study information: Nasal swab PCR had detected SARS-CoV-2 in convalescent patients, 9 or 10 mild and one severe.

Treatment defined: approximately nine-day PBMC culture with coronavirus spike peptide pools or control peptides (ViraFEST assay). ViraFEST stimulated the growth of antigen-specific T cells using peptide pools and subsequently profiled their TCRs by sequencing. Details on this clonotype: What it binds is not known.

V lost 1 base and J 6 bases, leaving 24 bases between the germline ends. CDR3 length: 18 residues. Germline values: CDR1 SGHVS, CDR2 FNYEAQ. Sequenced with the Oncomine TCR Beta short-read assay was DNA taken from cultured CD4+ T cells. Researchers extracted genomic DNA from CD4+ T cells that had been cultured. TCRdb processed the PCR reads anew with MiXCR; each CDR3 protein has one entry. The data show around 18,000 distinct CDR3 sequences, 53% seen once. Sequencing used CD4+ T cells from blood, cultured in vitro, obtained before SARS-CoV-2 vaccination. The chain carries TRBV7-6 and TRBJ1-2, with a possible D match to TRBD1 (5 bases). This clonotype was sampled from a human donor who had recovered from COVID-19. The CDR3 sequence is CASSLVSQGPPHVDGYTF. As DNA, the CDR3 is TGTGCCAGCAGCTTAGTTTCCCAGGGACCCCCCCATGTCGATGGCTACACCTTC.